The 30 T cell receptor beta chains below were found in one sample sequenced in a study of T cell responses to AZD1222 COVID-19 vaccine. Using immunoSEQ multiplex PCR, the repertoire was profiled, and TCRdb retains in-frame clones only, with some absent. Of tens of thousands of clones listed, nearly 90% are singletons. The material sequenced was peripheral blood, taken 28 days after the second AZD1222 dose. The receptors stem from an adult who received the AZD1222 COVID-19 vaccine.

The J gene is TRBJ2-5, the V gene TRBV9; D is perhaps TRBD2 (6 bases). The CDR3 length is 15 residues. The germline V gene has CDR1 SGDLS and CDR2 YYNGEE. V lost 1 base to trimming and J lost 5 bases, with 15 bases between them. The CDR3 bases are TGTGCCAGCAGCGTAATGGAGGGGATCGGCGAGACCCAGTACTTC. Protein sequence: CASSVMEGIGETQYF.

This clone showed up just once. The chain is built from TRBV5-1 and TRBJ2-1; weak D call: TRBD2 (6 bases). The CDR3 is 15 amino acids. The ends were cut back, 2 bases at V and 12 bases at J, with 21 bases in the middle. Germline CDR1 SGHRS, CDR2 YFSETQ. CDR3 protein: CASSLTGGGAPGQFF. CDR3 in DNA: TGCGCCAGCAGCTTAACCGGTGGCGGGGCTCCAGGGCAGTTCTTC. The full variable domain, its missing parts supplied by reference TRBV5-1 and TRBJ2-1, is KAGVTQTPRYLIKTRGQQVTLSCSPISGHRSVSWYQQTPGQGLQFLFEYFSETQRNKGNFPGRFSGRQFSNSRSEMNVSTLELGDSALYLCASSLTGGGAPGQFFGPGTRLTVL.

The chain has TRBV9 and TRBJ2-1, with no clear D. CDR3 length: 16 residues. From germline, CDR1 is SGDLS and CDR2 YYNGEE. V shed 0 bases and J shed 0 bases, with 10 bases lying between them. Here the CDR3 DNA reads TGTGCCAGCAGCGTAGAACTCCGGAGCTCCTACAATGAGCAGTTCTTC. It yields the protein CASSVELRSSYNEQFF.

The rearrangement uses TRBV18 and TRBJ1-1; no clear D gene. The germline gives CDR1 KGHSH, CDR2 LQKENI. The ends were cut back, 3 bases at V and 4 bases at J, with 18 bases in the middle. CDR3 length equals 16 residues. The CDR3 bases are TGTGCCAGCTCACCTTTTTCTGGGGTCCTGCCCACTGAAGCTTTCTTT. Protein: CASSPFSGVLPTEAFF.

The rearrangement uses TRBV6-2 or TRBV6-3 and TRBJ2-7; D is tentatively TRBD1 or TRBD2 (5 bases each). The V end lost 5 bases, the J end lost 3 bases, and 20 bases lay between the germline ends. The CDR3 contains 16 residues. From germline, CDR1 is MNHEY and CDR2 SVGEGT. The CDR3 reads CASSRGVGAPSYEQYF. In nucleotides, the CDR3 is TGTGCCAGCAGTAGGGGAGTCGGGGCCCCGAGCTACGAGCAGTACTTC.

The chain recombines TRBV15 with TRBJ2-1, with 12 bases lining up with TRBD2. CDR3 length: 15 amino acids. Per the germline V gene, CDR1 is LNHNV and CDR2 is YYDKDF (reference sequence). V trimming: 1 base; J trimming: 8 bases; junction bases outside the gene matches: 3. This CDR3 is CATSRALAGGYEQFF. DNA of the CDR3: TGTGCCACCAGCAGAGCACTAGCGGGAGGATATGAGCAGTTCTTC.

The chain employs TRBV5-4 and TRBJ1-1; D perhaps matches TRBD1 (5 bases). The CDR3 has 14 residues. Between the trimmed V and J ends, which lost 1 base and 0 bases, there was a span of 7 bases. Germline loops: CDR1 SGHNT, CDR2 YYREEE (reference sequence). The CDR3 sequence: CASSLQGMNTEAFF. The CDR3, as DNA: TGTGCCAGCAGCTTGCAGGGTATGAACACTGAAGCTTTCTTT.

This chain joins TRBV30 and TRBJ1-4; 9 bases are shared with TRBD1. The CDR3 totals 17 residues. CDR1 GTSNPN and CDR2 SVGIG come from the germline V gene (reference sequence). The trim removed 6 bases at V and 8 bases at J, leaving 19 bases unmatched. The CDR3 loop reads CACKPLRTGDLYEKLFF. Here the CDR3 DNA reads TGTGCCTGCAAACCCCTTAGGACAGGGGACCTCTACGAAAAACTGTTTTTT. Based on the CDR3 plus reference TRBV30 and TRBJ1-4, the full variable domain is SQTIHQWPATLVQPVGSPLSLECTVEGTSNPNLYWYRQAAGRGLQLLFYSVGIGQISSEVPQNLSASRPQDRQFILSSKKLLLSDSGFYLCACKPLRTGDLYEKLFFGSGTQLSVL.

The chain combines TRBV5-4 with TRBJ2-5; D remains ambiguous. Germline V gene data show CDR1 as SGHNT and CDR2 as YYREEE (reference sequence). V lost 0 bases to trimming and J lost 3 bases, with 9 bases between them. The CDR3 covers 14 residues. The CDR3 DNA reads as TGTGCCAGCAGCTTGGGGGCGGCTGAAGAGACCCAGTACTTC. This gives the protein CASSLGAAEETQYF.

CDR3 loop: CASSAGTGANYGYTF. The CDR3, as DNA: TGTGCCAGTAGTGCAGGAACAGGGGCCAACTATGGCTACACCTTC. The chain couples TRBV19 to TRBJ1-2; 7 nucleotides agree with TRBD1. The trim removed 5 bases at V and 2 bases at J, leaving 8 bases unmatched. The CDR3 covers 15 residues. In germline, CDR1 is LNHDA, CDR2 SQIVND (reference sequence). The entire variable domain, with the rest obtained from reference TRBV19 and TRBJ1-2, is as follows: DGGITQSPKYLFRKEGQNVTLSCEQNLNHDAMYWYRQDPGQGLRLIYYSQIVNDFQKGDIAEGYSVSREKKESFPLTVTSAQKNPTAFYLCASSAGTGANYGYTFGSGTRLTVV.

The CDR3 nucleotides are TGTGCCAGCAGTTCGGCTAGCGGGGGGACCCAGTACTTC. Translated, it gives CASSSASGGTQYF. This sequence joins TRBV6-2 or TRBV6-3 and TRBJ2-5, with TRBD2 matching over 10 bases. V trimming: 4 bases; J trimming: 7 bases; junction bases outside the gene matches: 3. Looked up from germline, CDR1 is MNHEY and CDR2 is SVGEGT. The CDR3 covers 13 residues.

The chain carries TRBV15 and TRBJ1-2, with TRBD1 matching over 9 bases. After removal of 5 bases from V and 8 bases from J, the junction contained 12 bases not matched to a gene. Germline V lookup: CDR1 LNHNV, CDR2 YYDKDF (reference sequence). The length of the CDR3 is 15 residues. CDR3 bases: TGTGCCACCAGCGGGGGGACAGGGCAGACCGGGGGCTACACCTTC. Its translation is CATSGGTGQTGGYTF.

The J gene is TRBJ1-1, the V gene TRBV11-3; D gene uncertain. CDR3 length: 12 residues. V was pared by 5 bases and J by 3 bases, with 7 bases between. CDR1 and CDR2 (germline): SGHNT, YENEEA. The CDR3 sequence: CASSPSHTEAFF. CDR3 in DNA: TGTGCCAGCAGCCCTTCCCACACTGAAGCTTTCTTT.

The chain joins TRBV2 to TRBJ1-3, with D perhaps TRBD1 (5 bases). The germline V gene encodes CDR1 SNHLY and CDR2 FYNNEI. V lost 7 bases and J lost 0, with 19 bases in between. The CDR3 runs to 17 residues. The DNA for the CDR3 is TGTGCCAGCAAGGTTGGCAGGGAACCCTTCTCTGGAAACACCATATATTTT. Protein: CASKVGREPFSGNTIYF.

The chain is built from TRBV28 and TRBJ1-5, with TRBD1 matching over 8 bases. The CDR3 runs to 15 residues. The germline V gene encodes CDR1 MDHEN and CDR2 SYDVKM. V trimming: 2 bases; J trimming: 6 bases; junction bases outside the gene matches: 6. The CDR3 region is CASSLKTGVGQPQHF. CDR3 nucleotides: TGTGCCAGCAGTTTAAAGACAGGGGTAGGTCAGCCCCAGCATTTT.

The chain joins TRBV27 to TRBJ2-2; unclear D gene. From germline, CDR1 is MNHEY and CDR2 SMNVEV (reference sequence). V lost 2 bases and J lost 2, with 9 bases in between. This CDR3 is 15 amino acids long. DNA of the CDR3: TGTGCCAGCAGTTTAGCCCGGCGAAACACCGGGGAGCTGTTTTTT. It is translated as CASSLARRNTGELFF.

The chain recombines TRBV6-1 with TRBJ1-3; a weak D match, TRBD1 (5 bases). The ends were cut back, 3 bases at V and 0 bases at J, with 12 bases in the middle. The CDR3 is 16 amino acids. Germline CDR1 is MNHNS and CDR2 is SASEGT. The CDR3 region has the DNA TGTGCCAGCAGTGACCGGGGCTCTTACTCTGGAAACACCATATATTTT. Encoded protein: CASSDRGSYSGNTIYF.

This chain uses TRBV14 with TRBJ2-7; D is possibly TRBD1 or TRBD2 (5 bases each). V was cut by 5 bases and J by 2 bases, with 7 bases left in between. Germline-derived CDR1 and CDR2 are SGHDN and FVKESK. The CDR3 totals 12 residues. The CDR3 region has the DNA TGTGCCAGCAGCGGGACGACCTACGAGCAGTACTTC. This codes for CASSGTTYEQYF.

This chain joins TRBV10-3 and TRBJ1-2; 9 bases line up with TRBD1. The J segment lost 4 bases and the V segment lost 6 bases, leaving 6 bases of the junction unmatched. The CDR3 spans 14 residues. CDR1 ENHRY and CDR2 SYGVKD come from the germline V gene. For the CDR3, the DNA is TGTGCCATCAGGGAGACAGGGGGATTCTATGGCTACACCTTC. Translated, it gives CAIRETGGFYGYTF.

The rearrangement uses TRBV6-5 and TRBJ1-5; TRBD1 agrees at 8 bases. The ends lost 6 bases at V and 5 bases at J; junction bases unmatched: 6. Looked up from germline, CDR1 is MNHEY and CDR2 is SVGAGI. The CDR3 loop spans 14 amino acids. The CDR3 is CASSRQGIDQPQHF. As DNA, the CDR3 is TGTGCCAGCAGCCGACAGGGGATCGATCAGCCCCAGCATTTT.

The genes are TRBV24-1 and TRBJ1-5, with a tentative D call TRBD1 (6 bases). Between the trimmed V and J ends, which lost 3 bases and 7 bases, there was a span of 15 bases. The CDR3 length is 15 residues. Germline V gene sequence: CDR1 KGHDR, CDR2 SFDVKD. The CDR3 loop reads CATSDNTQGGQPQHF. The CDR3 bases are TGTGCCACCAGTGATAACACACAGGGCGGACAGCCCCAGCATTTT.

V is TRBV11-3 and J is TRBJ2-7; TRBD2 aligns across 8 bases. The CDR3 totals 16 residues. CDR1 is SGHNT, CDR2 YENEEA, per germline. With V trimmed by 4 bases and J by 2 bases, 10 bases remained unmatched. DNA of the CDR3: TGTGCCAGCAGCTCTGATACTAGCGGAGGACCCTACGAGCAGTACGTC. It encodes CASSSDTSGGPYEQYV.

The chain combines TRBV28 with TRBJ2-1; TRBD1 agrees at 9 bases. There are 15 residues in the CDR3. CDR1 MDHEN and CDR2 SYDVKM come from the germline V gene. The ends lost 5 bases at V and 7 bases at J; junction bases unmatched: 9. CDR3 residues: CASSLPGQGRNEQFF. CDR3 sequence (DNA): TGTGCCAGCAGTCTGCCGGGACAGGGCAGGAATGAGCAGTTCTTC.

V is TRBV29-1 and J is TRBJ1-1; no definite D call. Germline values: CDR1 SQVTM, CDR2 ANQGSEA. CDR3 size: 12 residues. V gave up 1 base and J gave up 1 base, with 4 bases separating them. The CDR3 sequence is CSVEGRNTEAFF. The CDR3 DNA reads as TGCAGCGTTGAAGGTAGGAACACTGAAGCTTTCTTT.

The rearrangement uses TRBV4-1 and TRBJ2-2, with a weak D call TRBD1 (5 bases). V lost 0 bases, J lost 8 bases, and 13 bases lay in between. The CDR3 runs 15 residues. The germline V gene has CDR1 MGHRA and CDR2 YSYEKL. CDR3 protein: CASSQEPGSGGELFF. The CDR3 DNA follows: TGCGCCAGCAGCCAAGAGCCCGGGTCAGGGGGGGAGCTGTTTTTT.

This chain uses TRBV29-1 with TRBJ1-2, with TRBD1 identical over 8 bases. From germline, CDR1 is SQVTM and CDR2 ANQGSEA. The CDR3 has 11 amino acids. The junction had 4 bases not matched to a gene; V was cut back by 6 bases and J by 7 bases. CDR3 in DNA: TGCAGCGTGCCCACAGGGGGTGGCTACACCTTC. Protein sequence: CSVPTGGGYTF.

V and J are TRBV2 and TRBJ1-2; tentative D call: TRBD1 (5 bases). Germline V gene sequence: CDR1 SNHLY, CDR2 FYNNEI. This CDR3 contains 14 residues. V was pared by 1 base and J by 4 bases, with 10 bases between. The CDR3 region has the DNA TGTGCCAGCAGTGAAGGCAGGGAACGCTATGGCTACACCTTC. The encoded protein is CASSEGRERYGYTF.

V and J are TRBV5-1 and TRBJ1-1, with a possible D match to TRBD1 (5 bases). The V gene's germline CDR1 is SGHRS and CDR2 YFSETQ. Trimming stripped 5 bases from V and 4 bases from J, with 15 bases between. The CDR3 loop spans 14 amino acids. The CDR3 DNA is TGCGCCAGCAGGGCCCGATGGGGGTTCACTGAAGCTTTCTTT. Residues: CASRARWGFTEAFF.

The CDR3 loop is CASSLREGGTEAFF. CDR3 DNA sequence: TGCGCCAGCAGCTTGAGGGAAGGGGGCACTGAAGCTTTCTTT. The chain recombines TRBV5-1 with TRBJ1-1; D is perhaps TRBD1 (6 bases). Germline V gene lookup returns CDR1 SGHRS and CDR2 YFSETQ. With 1 base removed from V and 4 bases from J, the gap between germline ends came to 11 bases. This CDR3 contains 14 residues.

The V call is TRBV18, the J call TRBJ2-2; D not resolved. The CDR3 runs 13 residues. Germline-derived CDR1 and CDR2 are KGHSH and LQKENI. The germline V and J ends were trimmed by 2 bases and 5 bases, with 6 bases remaining between them. The CDR3 loop is CASSPGFTGELFF. CDR3 DNA: TGTGCCAGCTCACCAGGGTTTACCGGGGAGCTGTTTTTT.